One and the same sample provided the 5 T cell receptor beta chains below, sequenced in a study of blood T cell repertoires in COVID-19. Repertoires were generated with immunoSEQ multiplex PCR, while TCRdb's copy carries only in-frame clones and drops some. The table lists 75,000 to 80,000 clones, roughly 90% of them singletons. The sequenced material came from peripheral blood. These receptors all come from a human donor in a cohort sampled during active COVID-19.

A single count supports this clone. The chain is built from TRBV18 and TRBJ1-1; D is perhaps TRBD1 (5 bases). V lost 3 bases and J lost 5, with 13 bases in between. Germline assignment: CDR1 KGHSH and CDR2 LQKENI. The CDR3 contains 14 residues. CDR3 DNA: TGTGCCAGCTCACCGCGGGGCGCAGAGACTGAAGCTTTCTTT. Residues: CASSPRGAETEAFF.

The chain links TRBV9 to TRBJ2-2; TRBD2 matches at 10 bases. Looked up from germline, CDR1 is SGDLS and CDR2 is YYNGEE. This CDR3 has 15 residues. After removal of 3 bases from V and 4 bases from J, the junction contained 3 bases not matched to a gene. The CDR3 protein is CASSASGRGTGELFF. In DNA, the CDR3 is TGTGCCAGCAGCGCCAGCGGGAGGGGCACCGGGGAGCTGTTTTTT.

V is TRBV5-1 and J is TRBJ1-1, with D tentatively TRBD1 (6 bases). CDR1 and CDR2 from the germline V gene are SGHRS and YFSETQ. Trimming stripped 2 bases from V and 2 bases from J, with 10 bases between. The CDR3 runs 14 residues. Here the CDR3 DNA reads TGCGCCAGCAGCTTCCGACAGGTTAACACTGAAGCTTTCTTT. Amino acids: CASSFRQVNTEAFF. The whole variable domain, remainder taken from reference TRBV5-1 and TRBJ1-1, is KAGVTQTPRYLIKTRGQQVTLSCSPISGHRSVSWYQQTPGQGLQFLFEYFSETQRNKGNFPGRFSGRQFSNSRSEMNVSTLELGDSALYLCASSFRQVNTEAFFGQGTRLTVV.

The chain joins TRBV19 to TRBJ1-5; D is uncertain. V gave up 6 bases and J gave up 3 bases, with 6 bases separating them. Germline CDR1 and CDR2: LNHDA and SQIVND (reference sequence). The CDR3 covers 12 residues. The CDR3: CASRESNQPQHF. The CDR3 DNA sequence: TGTGCCAGTAGGGAGTCCAATCAGCCCCAGCATTTT.

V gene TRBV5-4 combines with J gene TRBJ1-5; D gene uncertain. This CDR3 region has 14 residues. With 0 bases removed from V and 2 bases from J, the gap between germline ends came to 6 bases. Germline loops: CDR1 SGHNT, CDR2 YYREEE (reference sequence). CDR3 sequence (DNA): TGTGCCAGCAGCTTGGCACCGGGCAATCAGCCCCAGCATTTT. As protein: CASSLAPGNQPQHF.